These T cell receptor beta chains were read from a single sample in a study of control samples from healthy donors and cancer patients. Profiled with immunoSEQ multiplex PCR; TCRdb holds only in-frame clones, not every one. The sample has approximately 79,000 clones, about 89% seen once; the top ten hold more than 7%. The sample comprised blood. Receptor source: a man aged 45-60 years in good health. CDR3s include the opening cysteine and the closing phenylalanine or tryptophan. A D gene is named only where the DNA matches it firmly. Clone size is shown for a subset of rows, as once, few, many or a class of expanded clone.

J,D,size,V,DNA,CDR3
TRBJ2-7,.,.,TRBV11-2,TGTGCCAGCAGCTTAGGGAGGTACGAGCAGTACTTC,CASSLGRYEQYF
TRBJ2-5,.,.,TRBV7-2,TGTGCCAGCAGCCTGAGTAGCCCTTGGGAGACCCAGTACTTC,CASSLSSPWETQYF
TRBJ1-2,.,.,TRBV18,TGTGCCAGCTCACCAATGTCGGGGCCGGACTATGGCTACACCTTC,CASSPMSGPDYGYTF
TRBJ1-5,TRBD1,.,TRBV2,TGTGCCAGCAGAGCAGACAGGGTAGCCACTCAGCCCCAGCATTTT,CASRADRVATQPQHF
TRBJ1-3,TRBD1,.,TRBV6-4,TGTGCCAGCAGGGGACTTACAGGGGGCTCTGGAAACACCATATATTTT,CASRGLTGGSGNTIYF
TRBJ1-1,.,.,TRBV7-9,TGTGCCAGCAGCTATGAGCGGGGAACTGAAGCTTTCTTT,CASSYERGTEAFF
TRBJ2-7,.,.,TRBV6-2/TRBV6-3,TGTGCCAGCAGTTGGTCCGACGGCTACGAGCAGTACTTC,CASSWSDGYEQYF
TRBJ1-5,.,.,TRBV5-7,TGTGCCAGCAGGTGCCCAGGGGCAGACTCCAATCAGCCCCAGCATTTT,CASRCPGADSNQPQHF
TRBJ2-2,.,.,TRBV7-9,TGTGCCAGATGGGACACCTACACCGGGGAGCTGTTTTTT,CARWDTYTGELFF
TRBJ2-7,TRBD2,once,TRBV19,TGTGCCAGTAGTATCGGACTAGCTTTCAACGAGCAGTACTTC,CASSIGLAFNEQYF
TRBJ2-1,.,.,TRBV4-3,TGCGCCAGCAGCCAAGGGGTAGGGATTTGGAATGAGCAGTTCTTC,CASSQGVGIWNEQFF
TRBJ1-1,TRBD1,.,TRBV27,TGTGCCAGCAGTTTGTCCGGGACAGGGGTTCGCGCTGAAGCTTTCTTT,CASSLSGTGVRAEAFF
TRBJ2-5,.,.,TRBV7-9,TGTGCCAGCAGCTTAGCGAGTGGGGGTCAAGAGACCCAGTACTTC,CASSLASGGQETQYF
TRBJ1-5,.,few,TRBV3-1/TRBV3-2,TGTGCCAGCAGCCCCGCGGGGGATCAGCCCCAGCATTTT,CASSPAGDQPQHF
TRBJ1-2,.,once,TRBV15,TGTGCCACCAGCCCCGACAACTATGGCTACACCTTC,CATSPDNYGYTF
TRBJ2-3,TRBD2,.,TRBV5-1,TGCGCCAGCAGCGTGGACCTAGCGGGGGGCACAGATACGCAGTATTTT,CASSVDLAGGTDTQYF
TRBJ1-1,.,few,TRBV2,TGTGCCAGCAGTGGGGACACCCGAGTGGCTGAAGCTTTCTTT,CASSGDTRVAEAFF
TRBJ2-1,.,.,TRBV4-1,TGCGCCAGCAGCCAAGATCTCCTGGCGCTCTCCTACAATGAGCAGTTCTTC,CASSQDLLALSYNEQFF
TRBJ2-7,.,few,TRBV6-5,TGTGCCAGCAGCCACACACGACAGGACTCCTACGAGCAGTACTTC,CASSHTRQDSYEQYF
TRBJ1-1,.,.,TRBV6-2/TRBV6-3,TGTGCCAGCAGTCCCCCGGGCCCCACAGGAGCTTTCTTT,CASSPPGPTGAFF
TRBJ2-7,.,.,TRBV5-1,TGCGCCAGCAGCTCGCGTGGCTACGAGCAGTACTTC,CASSSRGYEQYF
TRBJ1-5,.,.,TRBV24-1,TGTGCCACCAGTGATTTTCAGGGTCAGCCCCAGCATTTT,CATSDFQGQPQHF
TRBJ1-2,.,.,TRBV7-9,TGTGCCAGCAGCGCCTCCGGGGGCGGGAATGGCTACACCTTC,CASSASGGGNGYTF
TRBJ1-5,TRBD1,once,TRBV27,TGTGCCAGCAGTCCCAGGGGGTTACGGCAGCCCCAGCATTTT,CASSPRGLRQPQHF
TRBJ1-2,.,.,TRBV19,TGTGCCAGTAGTATAGAGGACTATGGCTACACCTTC,CASSIEDYGYTF
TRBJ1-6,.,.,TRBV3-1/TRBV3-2,TGTGCCAGCAGCCCCGTAAGGGGTTCACCCCTCCACTTT,CASSPVRGSPLHF
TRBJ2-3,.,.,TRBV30,TGTGCCTGGACGCATAAAAGCACAGATACGCAGTATTTT,CAWTHKSTDTQYF
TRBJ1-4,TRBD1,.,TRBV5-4,TGTGCCAGTACCCGGGACAGGGGCGGCAATGAAAAACTGTTTTTT,CASTRDRGGNEKLFF
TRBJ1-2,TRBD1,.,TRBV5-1,TGCGCCAGCAGCTTGGCGGACAGGGCCGGTGGCTACACCTTC,CASSLADRAGGYTF
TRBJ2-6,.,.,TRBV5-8,TGTGCCAGCAGCTTGCTCTACTCTGGGGCCAACGTCCTGACTTTC,CASSLLYSGANVLTF
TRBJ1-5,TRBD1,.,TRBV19,TGTGCCAGTAGGGGACAGGCTTATAGCAATCAGCCCCAGCATTTT,CASRGQAYSNQPQHF
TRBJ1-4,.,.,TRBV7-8,TGTGCCAGCAGCCCATATAGGCTGACAGGATTTACTGAAAAACTGTTTTTT,CASSPYRLTGFTEKLFF
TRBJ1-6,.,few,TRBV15,TGTGCCACCAGCGGAGTAACCGGTTTGTCACCCCTCCACTTT,CATSGVTGLSPLHF
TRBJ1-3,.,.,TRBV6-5,TGTGCCAGCAGTACATCAGTCTTCTCTGGAAACACCATATATTTT,CASSTSVFSGNTIYF
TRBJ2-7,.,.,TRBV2,TGTGCCAGCACACGGAACACTGGAGGCGAGCAGTACTTC,CASTRNTGGEQYF
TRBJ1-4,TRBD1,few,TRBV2,TGTGCCAGCACTCCGGGACAGATCAATGAAAAACTGTTTTTT,CASTPGQINEKLFF
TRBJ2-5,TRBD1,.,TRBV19,TGTGCCAGTAGTATAGAGCCCGACAGGGTAGAGACCCAGTACTTC,CASSIEPDRVETQYF
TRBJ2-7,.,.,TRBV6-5,TGTGCCAGCAGTTACGGGACAAACACCCCAGGCGAGCAGTACTTC,CASSYGTNTPGEQYF
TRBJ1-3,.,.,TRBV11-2,TGTGCCAGCAGCCCATGGGGCGGTGGAAACACCATATATTTT,CASSPWGGGNTIYF
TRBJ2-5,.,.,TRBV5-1,TGCGCCAGCAGTGTGGGGGCCCAAGAGACCCAGTACTTC,CASSVGAQETQYF
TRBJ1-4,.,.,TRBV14,TGTGCCAGCAGCCATCGGACAGCCGAGTATGAAAAACTGTTTTTT,CASSHRTAEYEKLFF
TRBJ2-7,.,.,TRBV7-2,TGTGCCAGCAGCTTAGACGCCTACGAGCAGTACTTC,CASSLDAYEQYF
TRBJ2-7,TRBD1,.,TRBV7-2,TGTGCCAGCAGCTTAGGGGACAGGTACGAGCAGTACTTC,CASSLGDRYEQYF
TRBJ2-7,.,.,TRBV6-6,TGTGCCAGCAGTTACAGTCCCACCCACGAGCAGTACTTC,CASSYSPTHEQYF
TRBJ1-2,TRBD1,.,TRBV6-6,TGTGCCAGCACCTCAGGGACAGGGGGCGACTATGGCTACACCTTC,CASTSGTGGDYGYTF
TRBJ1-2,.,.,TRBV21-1,.,CASSNFGGGTYGYTF
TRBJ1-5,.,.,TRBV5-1,TGCGCCAGCAGGGGTGACAATCAGCCCCAGCATTTT,CASRGDNQPQHF
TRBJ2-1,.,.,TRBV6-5,TGTGCCAGCAATCAGGGGGGGGTACGGGAGCAGTTCTTC,CASNQGGVREQFF
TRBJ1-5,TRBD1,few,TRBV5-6,TGTGCCAGCAGCTTGGCAGGGGGACGAAATCAGCCCCAGCATTTT,CASSLAGGRNQPQHF
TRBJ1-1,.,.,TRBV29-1,TGCAGCGTTGAAATTACGGCGAACACTGAAGCTTTCTTT,CSVEITANTEAFF
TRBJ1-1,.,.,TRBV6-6,TGTGCCAGCAGTTACTCGAACAAAGGGGAGAACACTGAAGCTTTCTTT,CASSYSNKGENTEAFF
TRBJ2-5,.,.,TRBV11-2,TGTGCCAGCAGCCTAAGCCGGGGTACGGAGGAGACCCAGTACTTC,CASSLSRGTEETQYF
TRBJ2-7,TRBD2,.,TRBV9,TGTGCCAGCAGCGTAGTAGCGGGGTCCTACGAGCAGTACTTC,CASSVVAGSYEQYF
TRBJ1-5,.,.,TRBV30,TGTGCCTGGAGTCCTCCGTGGAGGGAGTATCAGCCCCAGCATTTT,CAWSPPWREYQPQHF